This note documents a single T cell receptor (beta chain) sequence. Deletions cut 5 bases from V and 4 bases from J, with 17 bases between. Germline V gene data show CDR1 as SEHNR and CDR2 as FQNEAQ (reference sequence). The CDR3 extends over 15 amino acids. The entry originates in a study of blood T cell repertoires in COVID-19. Study information: Some COVID-19 samples were acute and others convalescent; all came from the United States, Italy and Spain.

Participants came from 24 US areas, aged roughly 18 to 95 years. TCRdb's table, derived via immunoSEQ multiplex PCR, lists solely in-frame clones and lacks some. Altogether about 320,000 clones are present, over 75% being singletons, with the ten largest covering 10%. The chain employs TRBV7-9 and TRBJ1-1; maybe TRBD1 (6 bases). Sample: PBMCs or T cells enriched from blood (not recorded which). The TCR was taken from a woman younger than 35 who had recovered from COVID-19. CDR3 sequence: CASSPGGGGSTEAFF. DNA for the CDR3: TGTGCCAGCAGCCCTGGGGGGGGCGGGAGCACTGAAGCTTTCTTT. The full variable domain, in which reference TRBV7-9 and TRBJ1-1 provide the parts outside the CDR3, is DTGVSQNPRHKITKRGQNVTFRCDPISEHNRLYWYRQTLGQGPEFLTYFQNEAQLEKSRLLSDRFSAERPKGSFSTLEIQRTEQGDSAMYLCASSPGGGGSTEAFFGQGTRLTVV.